This TCR beta chain was recovered during a study of cytomegalovirus exposure and HLA in healthy donors. V trimming: 6 bases; J trimming: 1 base; junction bases outside the gene matches: 7. This CDR3 spans 15 amino acids. Germline values: CDR1 SNHLY, CDR2 FYNNEI. PCR primers comprised 60 Vbeta and 13 Jbeta primers. The method was immunoSEQ multiplex PCR; TCRdb's version includes in-frame clones alone and lacks a portion of them. The data contain about 57,000 clones, about 69% of them singletons. This clonotype originated in a man younger than 45 in good health and CMV-seropositive. The rearrangement uses TRBV2 and TRBJ2-7; 9 positions agree with TRBD1. Material: PBMCs. The CDR3 nucleotides read TGTGCCAGCAGGCCAGGGACAGGGATATCCTACGAGCAGTACTTC. Translation: CASRPGTGISYEQYF.